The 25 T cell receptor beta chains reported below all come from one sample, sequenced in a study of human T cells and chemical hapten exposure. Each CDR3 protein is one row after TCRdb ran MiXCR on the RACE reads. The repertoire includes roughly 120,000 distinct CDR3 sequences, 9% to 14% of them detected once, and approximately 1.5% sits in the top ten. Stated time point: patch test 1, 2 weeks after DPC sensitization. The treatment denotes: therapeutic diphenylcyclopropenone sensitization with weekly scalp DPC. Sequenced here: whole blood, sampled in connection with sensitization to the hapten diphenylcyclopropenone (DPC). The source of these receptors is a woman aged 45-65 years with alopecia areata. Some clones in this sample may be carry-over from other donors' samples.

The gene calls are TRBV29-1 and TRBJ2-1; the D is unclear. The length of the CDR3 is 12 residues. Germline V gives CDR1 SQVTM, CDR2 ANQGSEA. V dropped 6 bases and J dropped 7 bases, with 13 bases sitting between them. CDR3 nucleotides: TGCAGCGTAGCCCCGTTGGGGAATGAGCAGTTCTTC. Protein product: CSVAPLGNEQFF.

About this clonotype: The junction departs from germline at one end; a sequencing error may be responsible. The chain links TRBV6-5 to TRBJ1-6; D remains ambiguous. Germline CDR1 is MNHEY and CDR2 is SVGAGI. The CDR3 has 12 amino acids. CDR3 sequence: CVSGDRDSPLHF. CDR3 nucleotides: TGTGTCAGCGGGGATCGGGATTCACCCCTCCACTTT.

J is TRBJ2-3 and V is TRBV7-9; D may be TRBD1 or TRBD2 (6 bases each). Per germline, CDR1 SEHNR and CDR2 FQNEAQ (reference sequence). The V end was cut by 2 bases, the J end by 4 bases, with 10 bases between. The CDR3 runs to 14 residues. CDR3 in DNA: TGTGCCAGCAGCTTAACAGGGACTGCAGATACGCAGTATTTT. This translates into CASSLTGTADTQYF.

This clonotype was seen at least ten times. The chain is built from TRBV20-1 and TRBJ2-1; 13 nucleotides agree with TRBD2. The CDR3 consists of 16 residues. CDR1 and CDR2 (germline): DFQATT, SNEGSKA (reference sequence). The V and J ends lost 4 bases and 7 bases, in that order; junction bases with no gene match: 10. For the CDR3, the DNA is TGCAGTGCTAAGCGGACTAGCGGGAGTCTGTGGAATGAGCAGTTCTTC. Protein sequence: CSAKRTSGSLWNEQFF.

The DNA for the CDR3 is TGCAGTGCTAGGGGAGCGGGAGGGCGGTCCTACGAGCAGTACTTC. Its protein is CSARGAGGRSYEQYF. The chain recombines TRBV20-1 with TRBJ2-7; 10 bases agree with TRBD2. Germline V CDR1 and CDR2: DFQATT, SNEGSKA (reference sequence). The CDR3 is made up of 15 amino acids. V shed 3 bases, J shed 1 base, and the junction held 6 bases outside the gene matches.

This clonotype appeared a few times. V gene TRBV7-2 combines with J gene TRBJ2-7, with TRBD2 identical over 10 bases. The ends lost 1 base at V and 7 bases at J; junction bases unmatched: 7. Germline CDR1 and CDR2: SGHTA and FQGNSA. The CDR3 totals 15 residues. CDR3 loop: CASSLEISGGYEQYF. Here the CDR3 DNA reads TGTGCCAGCAGCTTAGAGATTAGCGGGGGGTATGAGCAGTACTTC.

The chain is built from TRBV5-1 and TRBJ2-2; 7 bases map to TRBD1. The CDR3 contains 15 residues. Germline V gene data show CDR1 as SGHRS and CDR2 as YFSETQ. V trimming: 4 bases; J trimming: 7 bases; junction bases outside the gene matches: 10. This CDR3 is CASSTGDSKYGELFF. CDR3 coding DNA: TGCGCCAGCAGCACAGGGGACAGCAAGTACGGGGAGCTGTTTTTT.

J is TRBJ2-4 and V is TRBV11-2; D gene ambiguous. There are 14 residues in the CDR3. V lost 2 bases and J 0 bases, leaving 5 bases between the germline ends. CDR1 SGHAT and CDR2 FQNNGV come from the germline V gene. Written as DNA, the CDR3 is TGTGCCAGCAGCTTATTCGGAGCCAAAAACATTCAGTACTTC. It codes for CASSLFGAKNIQYF.

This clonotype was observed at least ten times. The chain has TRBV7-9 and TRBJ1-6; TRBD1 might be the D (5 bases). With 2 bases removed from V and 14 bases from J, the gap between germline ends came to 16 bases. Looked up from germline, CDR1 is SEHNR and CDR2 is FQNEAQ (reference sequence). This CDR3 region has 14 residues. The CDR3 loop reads CASSLLGSREALHF. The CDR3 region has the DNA TGTGCCAGCAGCTTATTGGGAAGCAGGGAGGCCCTCCACTTT.

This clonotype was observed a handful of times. CDR3 nucleotide sequence: TGTGCCAGCAGTTACTCGGAACAGTTCCATCAGCCCCAGCATTTT. Translated, it gives CASSYSEQFHQPQHF. This rearrangement joins TRBV6-6 to TRBJ1-5; D is undetermined. The germline CDR1 and CDR2 sequences are MNHNY and SVGAGI (reference sequence). CDR3 length: 15 amino acids. Trimming took off 0 bases at V and 5 bases at J, with 11 bases between the two ends.

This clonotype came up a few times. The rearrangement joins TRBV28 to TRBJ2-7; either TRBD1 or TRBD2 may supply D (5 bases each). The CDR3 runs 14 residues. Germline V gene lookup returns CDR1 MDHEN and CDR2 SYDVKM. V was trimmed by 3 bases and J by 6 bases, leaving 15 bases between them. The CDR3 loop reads CASSFLAPRGEQYF. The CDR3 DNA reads TGTGCCAGCAGTTTTCTCGCCCCGAGGGGCGAGCAGTACTTC.

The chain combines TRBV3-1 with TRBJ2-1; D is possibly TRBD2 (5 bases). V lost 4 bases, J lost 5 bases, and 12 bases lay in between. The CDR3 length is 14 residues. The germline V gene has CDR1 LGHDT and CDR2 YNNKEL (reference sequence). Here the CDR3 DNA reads TGTGCCAGCAGCCCACAAGAGGGAGACAATGAGCAGTTCTTC. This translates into CASSPQEGDNEQFF.

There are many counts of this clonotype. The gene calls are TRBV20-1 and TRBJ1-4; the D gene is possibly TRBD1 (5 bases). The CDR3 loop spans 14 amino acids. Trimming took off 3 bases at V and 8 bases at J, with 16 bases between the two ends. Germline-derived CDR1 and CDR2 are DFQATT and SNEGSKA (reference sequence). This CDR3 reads CSARDTALREKLFF. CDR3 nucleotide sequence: TGCAGTGCTAGGGACACAGCTCTACGGGAAAAACTGTTTTTT.

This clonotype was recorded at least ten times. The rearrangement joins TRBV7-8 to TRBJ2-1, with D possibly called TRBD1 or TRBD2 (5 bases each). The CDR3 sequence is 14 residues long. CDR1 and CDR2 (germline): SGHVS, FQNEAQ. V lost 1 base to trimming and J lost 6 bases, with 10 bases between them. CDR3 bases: TGTGCCAGCAGCTTAGGGGGGACCCCCAATGAGCAGTTCTTC. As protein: CASSLGGTPNEQFF.

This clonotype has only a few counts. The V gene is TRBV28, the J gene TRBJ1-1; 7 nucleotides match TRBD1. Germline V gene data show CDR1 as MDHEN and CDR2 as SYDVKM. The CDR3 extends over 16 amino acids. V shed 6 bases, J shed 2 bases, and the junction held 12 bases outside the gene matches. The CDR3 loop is CASSSPSGQRNTEAFF. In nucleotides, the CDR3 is TGTGCCAGCAGCTCTCCCTCGGGACAGCGTAACACTGAAGCTTTCTTT.

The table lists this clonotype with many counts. As DNA, the CDR3 is TGCAGTGGACGACTGGGAAATTCACCCCTCCACTTT. This encodes CSGRLGNSPLHF. This chain links TRBV20-1 with TRBJ1-6, with D uncertain. Germline V gene data show CDR1 as DFQATT and CDR2 as SNEGSKA (reference sequence). The CDR3 totals 12 residues. Trimming removed 7 bases at V and 7 bases at J, with 11 bases between.

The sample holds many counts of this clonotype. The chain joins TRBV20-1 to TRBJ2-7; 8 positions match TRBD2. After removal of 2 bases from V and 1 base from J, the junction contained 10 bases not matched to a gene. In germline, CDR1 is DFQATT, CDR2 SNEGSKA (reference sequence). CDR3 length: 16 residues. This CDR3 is CSARSSGRLRSYEQYF. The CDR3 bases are TGCAGTGCTAGATCTAGCGGGCGTCTTAGGTCCTACGAGCAGTACTTC.

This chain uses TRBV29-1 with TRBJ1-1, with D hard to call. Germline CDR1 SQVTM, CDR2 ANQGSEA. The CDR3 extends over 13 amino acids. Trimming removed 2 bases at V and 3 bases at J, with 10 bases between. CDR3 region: CSVEQNSYTEAFF. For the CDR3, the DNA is TGCAGCGTTGAACAGAACAGTTACACTGAAGCTTTCTTT.

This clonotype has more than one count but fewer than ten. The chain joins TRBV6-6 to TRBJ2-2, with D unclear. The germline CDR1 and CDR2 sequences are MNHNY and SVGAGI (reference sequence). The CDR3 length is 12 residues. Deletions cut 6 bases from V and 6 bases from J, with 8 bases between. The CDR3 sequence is CASSKGPGELFF. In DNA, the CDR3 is TGTGCCAGCAGCAAGGGCCCCGGGGAGCTGTTTTTT.

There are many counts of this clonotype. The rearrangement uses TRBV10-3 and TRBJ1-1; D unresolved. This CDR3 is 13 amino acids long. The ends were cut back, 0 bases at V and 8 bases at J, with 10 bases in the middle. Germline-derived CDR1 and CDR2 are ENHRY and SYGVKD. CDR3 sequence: CAISESGNPEAFF. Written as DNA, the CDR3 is TGTGCCATCAGTGAGTCCGGGAATCCCGAAGCTTTCTTT.

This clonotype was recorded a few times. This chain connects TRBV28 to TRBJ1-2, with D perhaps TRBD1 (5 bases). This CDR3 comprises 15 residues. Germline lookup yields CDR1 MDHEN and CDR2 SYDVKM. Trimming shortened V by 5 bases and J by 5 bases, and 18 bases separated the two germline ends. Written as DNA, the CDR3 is TGTGCCAGCAGTCCCCCGATGGGGCCGGAGTATGGCTACACCTTC. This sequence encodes CASSPPMGPEYGYTF.

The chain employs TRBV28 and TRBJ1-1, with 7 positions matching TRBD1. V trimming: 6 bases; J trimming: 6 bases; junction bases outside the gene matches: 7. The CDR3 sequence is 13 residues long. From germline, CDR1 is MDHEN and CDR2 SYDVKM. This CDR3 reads CASRQGWVAEAFF. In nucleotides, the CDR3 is TGTGCCAGCAGACAGGGGTGGGTCGCTGAAGCTTTCTTT. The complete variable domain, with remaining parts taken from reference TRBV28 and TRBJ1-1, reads DVKVTQSSRYLVKRTGEKVFLECVQDMDHENMFWYRQDPGLGLRLIYFSYDVKMKEKGDIPEGYSVSREKKERFSLILESASTNQTSMYLCASRQGWVAEAFFGQGTRLTVV.

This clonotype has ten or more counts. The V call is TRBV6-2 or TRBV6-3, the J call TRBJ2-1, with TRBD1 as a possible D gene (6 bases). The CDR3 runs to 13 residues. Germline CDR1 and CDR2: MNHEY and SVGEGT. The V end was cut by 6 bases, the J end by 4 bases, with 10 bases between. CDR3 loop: CASRITGYNEQFF. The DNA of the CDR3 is TGTGCCAGCAGAATAACAGGGTACAATGAGCAGTTCTTC.

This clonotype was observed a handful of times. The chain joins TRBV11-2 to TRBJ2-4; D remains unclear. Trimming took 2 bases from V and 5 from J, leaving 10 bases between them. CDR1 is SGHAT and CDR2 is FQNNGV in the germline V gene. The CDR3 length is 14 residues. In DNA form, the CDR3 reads TGTGCCAGCAGCTTATCGGGCAGAGAAAACATTCAGTACTTC. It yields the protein CASSLSGRENIQYF.

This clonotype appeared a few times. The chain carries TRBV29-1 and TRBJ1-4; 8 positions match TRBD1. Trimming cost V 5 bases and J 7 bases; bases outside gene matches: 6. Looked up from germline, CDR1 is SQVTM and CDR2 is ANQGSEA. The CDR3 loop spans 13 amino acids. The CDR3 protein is CSVQEQGAEKLFF. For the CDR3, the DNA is TGCAGCGTTCAGGAGCAGGGGGCTGAAAAACTGTTTTTT.